This T cell receptor beta chain was captured in a study of CXCR3-negative and CXCR3-positive naive CD8 T cells (dated by TCRdb to about 2019). As for the study more broadly: Roughly 150 million TRB reads were obtained in total, roughly 1.5 +/- 0.3 million reads per library. Data from under 12 donors, pooled across two independent experiments, went into the diversity and physicochemical repertoire analyses. The TRBV-TRBJ cluster analysis covered naive subsets from 5 or 6 donors and memory cells from 3 donors. The full study reports these points: Compared with CXCR3-negative naive cells, CXCR3-positive naive cells had TRB CDR3s with higher hydrophobicity (lower Kidera factor 4), lower energy, and higher strength and volume indices. Within the same donor, TRBV-TRBJ usage looked similar between naive CXCR3-negative and CXCR3-positive cells, but memory cells had distinct patterns. Surface CD5, linked to self-reactivity in mice, was comparable between naive subsets; TCR interaction strength was therefore also inferred from TRB CDR3 physicochemical properties. Comparably high repertoire diversity was found in both naive subsets, whereas much lower repertoire diversity was found in memory CD8+ T cells. Because CXCR3 expression was partially decreased after cryopreservation, freshly isolated PBMCs were used for most assays.

Each CD8+ T cell subset was flow-sorted in triplicate, and some 300,000 cells per subset were placed directly into RLT lysis buffer. To keep memory contaminants out, a stringent definition of naive CD8+ T cells was applied: CD45RO-CCR7+CD27+CD95-. Using standard density gradient centrifugation, peripheral blood mononuclear cells were isolated from buffy coats. A FACSAria III was used to flow-sort naive CD8+ T cells into CXCR3-negative and CXCR3-positive populations. Total RNA was extracted from sorted cells using an RNeasy Mini Kit. As to this clonotype: This receptor's antigen is unknown.

The sequencer listed for this sample is NextSeq 550. The Human TCR Profiling Kit (MiLaboratory) was used to make UMI-labeled 5' RACE TRB cDNA libraries. The full amount of extracted RNA was used for cDNA synthesis, and the full amount of resulting cDNA was used for PCR amplification. Libraries were prepared in parallel with an identical number of PCR cycles. Regarding the original processing steps: With a requirement of at least two reads per UMI, MIGEC and MiXCR extracted about 52,000 +/- 9,100 unique UMI-labeled TRB cDNA molecules per library. Each library averaged roughly 36,000 +/- 9,600 functional in-frame TRB CDR3 nucleotide clonotypes without stop codons. After downsampling to 5000 UMI-labeled TRB molecules per sample, diversity metrics such as normalized Shannon-Wiener and Chao1 were calculated in VDJtools. VDJtools was used to calculate clonotype-size-weighted physicochemical properties of the central five CDR3 residues, namely interaction energy, strength, volume and Kidera factor 4. TCRdb reprocessed the reads and lists each CDR3 protein sequence as a single entry, with no DNA. The authors' filters were not applied to this entry. This sample's listing comprises about 39,000 distinct CDR3 sequences. The ten largest make up 1.6% of the sample.

From the cysteine through the phenylalanine, the CDR3 covers 13 amino acids. No DNA appears here. Per the germline V gene (reference sequence), LNHDA is the CDR1 and SQIVND is the CDR2. Sequenced: naive CXCR3- CD8+ T cells from blood. This specimen's cell subset or site label, per the study, means: CD45RO-CCR7+CD27+CD95- naive CD8+ T cells lacking CXCR3 (TNR3-). Here the chain combines TRBV19 and TRBJ2-1; TCRdb's D call, TRBD1, is unchecked because there is no DNA. The sequence derives from a human donor in good health. Some clones in this sample may be carry-over from other donors' samples. For the CDR3, the sequence is CASSPTYTGEQFF.